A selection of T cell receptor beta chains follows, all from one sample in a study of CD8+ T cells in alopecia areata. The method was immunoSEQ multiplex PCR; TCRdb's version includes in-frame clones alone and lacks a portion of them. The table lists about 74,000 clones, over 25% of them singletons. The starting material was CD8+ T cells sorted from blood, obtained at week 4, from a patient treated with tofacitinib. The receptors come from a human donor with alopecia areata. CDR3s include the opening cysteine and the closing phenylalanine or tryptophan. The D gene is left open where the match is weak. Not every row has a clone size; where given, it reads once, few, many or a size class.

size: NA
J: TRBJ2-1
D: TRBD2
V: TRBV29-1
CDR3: CSVSSGRAAEQFF
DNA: TGCAGCGTGTCAAGCGGGAGGGCCGCCGAGCAGTTCTTC

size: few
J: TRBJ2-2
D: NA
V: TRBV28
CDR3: CASSFLNAGELFF
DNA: TGTGCCAGCAGTTTTTTGAATGCCGGGGAGCTGTTTTTT

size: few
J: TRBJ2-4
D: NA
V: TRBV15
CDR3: CATRVGGTGGMRENIQYF
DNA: TGTGCCACCAGGGTCGGGGGGACAGGCGGGATGCGGGAAAACATTCAGTACTTC

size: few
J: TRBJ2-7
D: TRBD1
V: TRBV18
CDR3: CASSTWDRNYEQYF
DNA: TGTGCCAGCTCAACATGGGACAGAAACTACGAGCAGTACTTC

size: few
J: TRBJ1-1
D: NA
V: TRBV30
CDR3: CAWSTSPDTEAFF
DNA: TGTGCCTGGAGTACCTCCCCGGACACTGAAGCTTTCTTT

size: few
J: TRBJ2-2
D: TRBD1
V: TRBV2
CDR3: CARELTGGTGELFF
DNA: TGTGCCAGGGAACTGACAGGGGGGACCGGGGAGCTGTTTTTT

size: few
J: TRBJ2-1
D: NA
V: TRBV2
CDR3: CATLEREPLYNEQFF
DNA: TGTGCCACCTTAGAACGGGAGCCCCTTTACAATGAGCAGTTCTTC

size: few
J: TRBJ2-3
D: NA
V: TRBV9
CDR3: CASSSSGGSNTDTQYF
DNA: TGTGCCAGCAGCTCGTCGGGCGGGTCGAACACAGATACGCAGTATTTT

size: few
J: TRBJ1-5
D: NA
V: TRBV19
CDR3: CASSWGVSSNQPQHF
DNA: TGTGCCAGTAGTTGGGGGGTTTCTAGCAATCAGCCCCAGCATTTT

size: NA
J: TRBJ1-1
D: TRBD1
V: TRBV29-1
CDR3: CSARTGNTEAFF
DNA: TGCAGCGCTCGGACAGGGAACACTGAAGCTTTCTTT

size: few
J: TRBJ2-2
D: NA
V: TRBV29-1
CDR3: CSVARVNGELFF
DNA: TGCAGCGTTGCCAGGGTGAACGGGGAGCTGTTTTTT

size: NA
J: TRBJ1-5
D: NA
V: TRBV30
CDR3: CAWSVRGMGNQPQHF
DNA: TGTGCCTGGAGTGTACGGGGAATGGGCAATCAGCCCCAGCATTTT

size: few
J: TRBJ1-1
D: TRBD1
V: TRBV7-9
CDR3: CASSLGGMNTEAFF
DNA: TGTGCCAGCAGCCTAGGGGGCATGAACACTGAAGCTTTCTTT

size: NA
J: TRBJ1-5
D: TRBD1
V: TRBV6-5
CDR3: CASRIGTGVNQPQHF
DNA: TGTGCCAGCAGAATAGGGACAGGGGTTAATCAGCCCCAGCATTTT

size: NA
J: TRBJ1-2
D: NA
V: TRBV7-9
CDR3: CANEPRTAYGYTF
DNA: TGTGCCAACGAACCCCGGACAGCCTATGGCTACACCTTC

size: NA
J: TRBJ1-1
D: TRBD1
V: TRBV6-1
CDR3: CAGEDRDRSTEAFF
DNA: TGTGCCGGAGAAGACAGGGATCGGAGCACTGAAGCTTTCTTT

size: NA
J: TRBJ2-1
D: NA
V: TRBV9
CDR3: CASSVGGGNTDEQFF
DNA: TGTGCCAGCAGCGTAGGGGGAGGTAATACCGATGAGCAGTTCTTC

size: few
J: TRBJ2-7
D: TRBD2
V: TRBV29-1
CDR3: CSVELPLAGEYEQYF
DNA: TGCAGCGTTGAATTACCGCTAGCGGGAGAATACGAGCAGTACTTC

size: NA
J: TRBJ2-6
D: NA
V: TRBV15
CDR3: CATLQASSGANVLTF
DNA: TGTGCCACCCTACAAGCAAGCTCTGGGGCCAACGTCCTGACTTTC

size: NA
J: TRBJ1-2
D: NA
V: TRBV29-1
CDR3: CSVPDSRGYGYTF
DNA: TGCAGCGTACCCGACTCTCGGGGCTATGGCTACACCTTC

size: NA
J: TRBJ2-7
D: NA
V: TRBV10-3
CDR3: CATAPGKTYEQYF
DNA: TGTGCCACCGCCCCCGGGAAAACCTACGAGCAGTACTTC

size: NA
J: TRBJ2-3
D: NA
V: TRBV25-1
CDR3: CASSDYSRPGSTDTQYF
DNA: TGTGCCAGCAGTGATTACTCTAGACCCGGCAGCACAGATACGCAGTATTTT

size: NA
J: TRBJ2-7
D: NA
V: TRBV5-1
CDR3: CASSFPGNWEQYF
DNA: TGCGCCAGCAGCTTTCCGGGGAACTGGGAGCAGTACTTC

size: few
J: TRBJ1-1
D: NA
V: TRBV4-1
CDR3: CASSARSLGVNTEAFF
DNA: TGCGCCAGCAGCGCTCGATCCTTGGGGGTGAACACTGAAGCTTTCTTT

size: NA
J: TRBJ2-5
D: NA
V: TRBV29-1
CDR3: CSVEVGTRGETQYF
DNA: TGCAGCGTTGAAGTAGGGACCCGAGGAGAGACCCAGTACTTC

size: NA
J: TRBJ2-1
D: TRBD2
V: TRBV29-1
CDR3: CSSQREGWGNEQFF
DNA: TGCAGCTCACAGCGGGAGGGATGGGGCAATGAGCAGTTCTTC

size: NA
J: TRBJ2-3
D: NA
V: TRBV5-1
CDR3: CASSLYAASTDTQYF
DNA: TGCGCCAGCAGCTTGTATGCGGCTAGCACAGATACGCAGTATTTT

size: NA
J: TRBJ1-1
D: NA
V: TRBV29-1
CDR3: CSVYLMTPGHNTEAFF
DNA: TGCAGCGTTTACCTAATGACGCCGGGACACAACACTGAAGCTTTCTTT

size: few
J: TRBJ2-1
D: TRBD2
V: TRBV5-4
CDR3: CASTSGLAENEQFF
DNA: TGTGCCAGCACCTCGGGACTAGCCGAGAATGAGCAGTTCTTC

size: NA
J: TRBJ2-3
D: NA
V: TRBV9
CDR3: CASSVDSREDTQYF
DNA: TGTGCCAGCAGCGTAGATTCTCGGGAAGATACGCAGTATTTT

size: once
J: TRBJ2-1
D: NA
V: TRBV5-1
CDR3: CASSLRASVNEQFF
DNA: TGCGCCAGCAGCTTGAGGGCTAGTGTCAATGAGCAGTTCTTC

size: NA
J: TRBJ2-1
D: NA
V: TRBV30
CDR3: CAAGTKYNEQFF
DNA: TGTGCTGCCGGGACAAAGTACAATGAGCAGTTCTTC

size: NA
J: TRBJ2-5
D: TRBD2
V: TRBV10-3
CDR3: CAITPGRSGRAIETQYF
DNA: TGTGCCATCACCCCCGGGCGTAGCGGGAGGGCCATAGAGACCCAGTACTTC

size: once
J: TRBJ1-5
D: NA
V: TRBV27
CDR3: CASRAGAQPQHF
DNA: TGTGCCAGCAGAGCAGGGGCTCAGCCCCAGCATTTT

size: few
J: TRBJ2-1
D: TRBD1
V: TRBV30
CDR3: CAWEQVGTVYEQFF
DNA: TGTGCCTGGGAACAAGTCGGGACAGTCTATGAGCAGTTCTTC

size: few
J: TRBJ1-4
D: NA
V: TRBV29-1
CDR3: CSVDGGGKLFF
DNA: TGCAGCGTTGACGGGGGTGGGAAACTGTTTTTT

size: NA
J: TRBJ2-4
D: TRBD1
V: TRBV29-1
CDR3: CSVYGTGGANIQYF
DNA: TGCAGCGTTTACGGGACAGGGGGTGCCAACATTCAGTACTTC

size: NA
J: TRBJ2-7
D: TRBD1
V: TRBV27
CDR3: CASGWGQGRGEQYF
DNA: TGTGCCAGCGGGTGGGGACAGGGTAGGGGCGAGCAGTACTTC

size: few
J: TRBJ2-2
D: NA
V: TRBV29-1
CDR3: CSVVSQGNHTGELFF
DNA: TGCAGCGTTGTTTCGCAGGGTAACCACACCGGGGAGCTGTTTTTT

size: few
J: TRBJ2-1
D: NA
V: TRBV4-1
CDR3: CASSLLDGTVSYNEQFF
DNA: TGCGCCAGCAGCCTGCTAGACGGGACCGTCTCCTACAATGAGCAGTTCTTC

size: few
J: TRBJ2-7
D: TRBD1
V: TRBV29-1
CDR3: CSVRDRGTGEQYF
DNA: TGCAGCGTACGGGACAGGGGAACGGGCGAGCAGTACTTC

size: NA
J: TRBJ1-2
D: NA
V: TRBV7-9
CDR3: CASRGGLEGYTF
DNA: TGTGCCAGCAGAGGTGGGCTGGAAGGCTACACCTTC

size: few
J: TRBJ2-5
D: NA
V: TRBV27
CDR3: CASRQSGDPQYF
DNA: TGTGCCAGCAGGCAAAGTGGAGATCCCCAGTACTTC

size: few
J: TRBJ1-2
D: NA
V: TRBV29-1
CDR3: CSVGVMNYGYTF
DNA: TGCAGCGTTGGGGTGATGAACTATGGCTACACCTTC